This T cell receptor beta chain was sequenced for a study of blood T cell repertoires in COVID-19 (dated by TCRdb to the early 2020s). General notes on the study: The collaborator samples originated in the United States, Italy and Spain and spanned the acute and convalescent phases of COVID-19. The prospective study material was composed of cDNA or gDNA derived from T cells, B-cell-depleted T cells, or PBMCs. Deeply sampled blood TCRbeta repertoires from subjects exposed to, actively infected with, or recovered from COVID-19 were included in the dataset. A freely available public database, intended as a resource for researchers studying the immune response to SARS-CoV-2, is where the repertoires were released. The samples were drawn from the first 160 participants of the ongoing ImmuneRACE study and from over 950 subjects provided by 6 global collaborators. A de-identified subject ID, COVID-19 status, age in years and sex were almost always included in the sample metadata. Where available, HLA class I and class II types were obtained from metadata supplied by the sample provider rather than from assay-based typing.

The immunoSEQ Assay, a bias-controlled multiplex PCR, was used to amplify TCRbeta CDR3 regions from genomic DNA. For the original study's pipeline: Within the assay, amplification of reference gene primers was used to estimate how many nucleated cells each sample contained. To quantify the absolute abundance of each unique TCRbeta CDR3 rearrangement, sequence reads were collapsed and filtered. Productive Simpson clonality was computed per sample as the square root of Simpson's diversity index over productive rearrangements. TCRdb obtained this table from immuneACCESS and retained in-frame rearrangements with V and J assigned. These tables miss some clones; where compared with another copy, unresolved V genes account for less than half of the shortfall, and the remainder is unexplained. V and J calls and clone size follow that table, whereas D and trimming were derived from the DNA. The sample contains over 100,000 clones, more than 75% of them found a single time. Under 2.5% of the sample comes from the top ten.

The germline V gene provides CDR1 KGHSH and CDR2 LQKENI. V is pruned by 1 base and J by 4 bases, leaving 8 bases of the junction without a gene match. From the cysteine up to the phenylalanine, the CDR3 has a length of 17 residues. Only the CDR3 DNA is retained, 51 bases long and in frame from the first base. This clone has only a few counts. The antigen this receptor binds is unknown. Base qualities are missing; no much larger clone stands one base away. Summary of the overall study and its limitations: The quantity of clinical and demographic metadata differed by source and by participant and was supplied without curation.

Whole blood was collected in K2EDTA tubes by collaborating institutions according to the institutions' own protocols. For TCRbeta analysis, collaborator samples were shipped as frozen whole blood, as isolated PBMCs, or as DNA extracted from either sample type. The sequence was obtained from a man aged 50 to 59 with active COVID-19. The chain is assembled from TRBV18 and TRBJ2-2; 8 bases in the middle match TRBD2. Material for sequencing was peripheral blood. The DNA sequence follows: TGTGCCAGCTCACCACGATCAGCGGGGGCTTCCACCGGGGAGCTGTTTTTT. This is translated as CASSPRSAGASTGELFF.